This T cell receptor (beta chain) came from a study of blood T cell repertoires in COVID-19. In the original processing: Reference gene primer amplification yielded estimated nucleated cell counts. This table comes from immunoSEQ multiplex PCR, and its TCRdb copy is limited to in-frame clones, with some not included. V and J calls and clone size come straight from that table; D and trimming were deduced from the DNA. Of fewer than 70,000 clones listed, around 78% are singletons. Trimming stripped 5 bases from V and 0 bases from J, with 7 bases between. The CDR3 is 13 residues long. This TCR derives from a human donor in a cohort sampled during active COVID-19. The sequenced material came from peripheral blood. The V gene is TRBV12-3 or TRBV12-4, the J gene TRBJ1-1; the D is unclear. This CDR3 is CASSVQMNTEAFF. The CDR3 DNA sequence: TGTGCCAGCAGTGTACAAATGAACACTGAAGCTTTCTTT.